The present entry profiles one TCR beta chain with its context. Its antigen is unknown. The data belong to a study of PD-1 blockade in classical Hodgkin lymphoma. General study findings and limits: Relapsed/refractory patients reportedly had the lowest baseline TCR diversity, below newly diagnosed patients, who were below healthy donors.

Each and every patient relapsed after autologous stem cell transplantation, and patients got differing brentuximab vedotin exposure. The method was immunoSEQ multiplex PCR; TCRdb's version includes in-frame clones alone and lacks a portion of them. The data contain fewer than 70,000 clones, around 90% of them singletons. The receptor's source is a human donor with classical Hodgkin lymphoma. Sample: peripheral blood mononuclear cells (PBMCs), taken before the second cycle of nivolumab.

CDR3 protein: CASRLAGGLNTGELFF. CDR3 coding DNA: TGTGCCAGCCGCCTAGCGGGGGGCCTGAACACCGGGGAGCTGTTTTTT. The gene calls are TRBV28 and TRBJ2-2; 11 nucleotides agree with TRBD2. The V gene's germline CDR1 is MDHEN and CDR2 SYDVKM. The CDR3 is 16 residues long. The ends lost 8 bases at V and 1 base at J; junction bases unmatched: 6.